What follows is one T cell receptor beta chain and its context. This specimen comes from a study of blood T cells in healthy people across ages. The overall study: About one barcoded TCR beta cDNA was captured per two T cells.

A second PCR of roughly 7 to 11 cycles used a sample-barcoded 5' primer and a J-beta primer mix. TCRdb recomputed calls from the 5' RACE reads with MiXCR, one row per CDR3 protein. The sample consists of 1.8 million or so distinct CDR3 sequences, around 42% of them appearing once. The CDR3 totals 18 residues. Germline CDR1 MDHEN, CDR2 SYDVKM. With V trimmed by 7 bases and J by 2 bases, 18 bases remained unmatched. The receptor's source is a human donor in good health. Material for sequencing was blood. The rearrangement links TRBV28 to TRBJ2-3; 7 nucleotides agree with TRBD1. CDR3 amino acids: CASTSYGKGTAFTDTQYF. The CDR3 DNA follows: TGTGCCAGCACCTCTTACGGGAAGGGGACAGCCTTCACAGATACGCAGTATTTT.